This is a list of T cell receptor beta chains from one sample in a study of post-analysis software for immune sequencing data. TCRdb called the PCR reads again in MiXCR, with one record for every CDR3 protein. The sample lists about 500,000 distinct CDR3 sequences, less than 45% seen once, with over 10% in the top ten. Sequenced: blood. The receptors here all came from a girl aged 5 to 17 with multiple sclerosis. Each CDR3 is given with its conserved first and last residue. The order of the fields is clone size, V gene, D gene, J gene, CDR3 DNA, CDR3 protein. The D gene is left open where the match is weak. Size tells how often a clone was seen (once, few, many) or the class of an expanded clone, and some rows leave it out.

once,TRBV29-1,TRBD1,TRBJ2-1,TGCAGCGGCTGCCGGGACAGGGTAGGGGAGCAGTTCTTC,CSGCRDRVGEQFF
-,TRBV7-2,-,TRBJ2-1,TGTGCCAGCAGCTTATATAGCGGAGTCTACAATGAGCAGTTCTTC,CASSLYSGVYNEQFF
-,TRBV9,-,TRBJ1-2,TGTGCCAGCGCATCAGGGCTCGATGGCTACACCTTC,CASASGLDGYTF
few,TRBV5-5,-,TRBJ2-1,TGTGCCAGCAGCCCGACTGATTACTCCTACAATGAGCAGTTCTTC,CASSPTDYSYNEQFF
-,TRBV12-3/TRBV12-4,TRBD1,TRBJ1-5,TGTGCCAGCAGTTTTAGGGACAGAGCAAATCAGCCCCAGCATTTT,CASSFRDRANQPQHF
few,TRBV28,TRBD2,TRBJ2-7,TGTGCCAGCAGTTTAGGTCTAGCGGGAGGCCAATCCTACGAGCAGTACTTC,CASSLGLAGGQSYEQYF
-,TRBV12-3/TRBV12-4,-,TRBJ2-4,TGTGCCAGCAGTTTTGAGAGGACGGTAGCCAAAAACATTCAGTACTTC,CASSFERTVAKNIQYF
once,TRBV2,-,TRBJ1-2,TGTGCCAGCAGTGATTCGGTGTGGGCAGCTGGTGGCTACACCTTC,CASSDSVWAAGGYTF
-,TRBV5-6,TRBD1,TRBJ2-1,TGTGCCAGCAGCTTGGAGGACAGGGGAAATGAGCAGTTCTTC,CASSLEDRGNEQFF
-,TRBV2,-,TRBJ2-7,TGTGCCAGCACCTCAAACGGCGGGCCGTCCTACGAGCAGTACTTC,CASTSNGGPSYEQYF
few,TRBV28,-,TRBJ2-5,TGTGCCAGCAGTGGAGTGACAGGCCTTCAAGAGACCCAGTACTTC,CASSGVTGLQETQYF
-,TRBV6-2/TRBV6-3,-,TRBJ1-2,TGTGCCAGCAGTTACCGATTACGTGGCTACACCTTC,CASSYRLRGYTF
-,TRBV7-2,-,TRBJ2-1,TGTGCCAGCAGCTTACCAGCCACGGCCCCCCGGGGAAATGAGCAGTTCTTC,CASSLPATAPRGNEQFF
-,TRBV4-1,-,TRBJ1-2,TGCGCCAGCAGACAACCCGGCGGAGGGGAGGGCTACACCTTC,CASRQPGGGEGYTF
-,TRBV19,-,TRBJ2-3,TGTGCCAGTAGCCGAGCCAAGGGGGGGCAAGAGGCGCAGTATTTT,CASSRAKGGQEAQYF
few,TRBV7-3,-,TRBJ2-1,TGTGCCAGCAGCTTAAACAGGGGAGGCTACAATGAGCAGTTCTTC,CASSLNRGGYNEQFF
-,TRBV20-1,-,TRBJ2-1,TGCAGTGCTCCGCTAGCGTTTACCTACAATGAGCAGTTCTTC,CSAPLAFTYNEQFF